A selection of T cell receptor beta chains follows, all from one sample in a study of blood T cell repertoires in COVID-19. Only in-frame clones appear in the TCRdb table, and some are missing; sequencing was by immunoSEQ multiplex PCR. The sample comprises hundreds of thousands of clones, 80% to 90% of which are singletons, and around 7.5% rests with the top ten. Input material: peripheral blood. The receptors derive from a woman aged 55 to 70 with COVID-19, enrolled during active disease. The CDR3 runs from the conserved cysteine through the conserved F or W. Each record gives: CDR3 protein, J gene, CDR3 length, V gene.

CASSPDRDSYNEQFF	TRBJ2-1	15	TRBV18
CASSPGGAYQETQYF	TRBJ2-5	15	TRBV9
CASSHPTSGGGELFF	TRBJ2-2	15	TRBV4-2
CASSLQGLYGYTF	TRBJ1-2	13	TRBV12-3/TRBV12-4
CASSFRGAGEKLFF	TRBJ1-4	14	TRBV5-6
CSVELGRATTGELFF	TRBJ2-2	15	TRBV29-1
CASLFNSGNTIYF	TRBJ1-3	13	TRBV6-5
CASSLDPTGTTEAFF	TRBJ1-1	15	TRBV5-4
CATSRELDSYQETQYF	TRBJ2-5	16	TRBV15
CASSSPDTDFGEAFF	TRBJ1-1	15	TRBV6-6
CASSEWQGAEAFF	TRBJ1-1	13	TRBV25-1
CASSSYAGGQETQYF	TRBJ2-5	15	TRBV7-3
CASSEQASYGYTF	TRBJ1-2	13	TRBV10-1
CASSFPGGARHGYTF	TRBJ1-2	15	TRBV4-2
CASSQRDRENTGELFF	TRBJ2-2	16	TRBV4-1
CASSRRDSSGANVLTF	TRBJ2-6	16	TRBV5-6
CASSEGSTNEKLFF	TRBJ1-4	14	TRBV4-1
CASSPLGQGARDEQYF	TRBJ2-7	16	TRBV18
CASSFGQGVDEQYF	TRBJ2-7	14	TRBV5-1
CASSVVGDTRIETDRNYGYTF	TRBJ1-2	21	TRBV9
CASSQASGAYNEQFF	TRBJ2-1	15	TRBV4-1